The entry below gives a single T cell receptor (beta chain) sequence along with its context. After the reaction, the investigators sorted the proliferating CFSE-low CD3+CD4+ and CD3+CD8+ responders. Sequencing used immunoSEQ multiplex PCR; TCRdb keeps in-frame clones, though not all of them. The sample lists around 6,200 clones; about 20% were seen once. The data belong to a study of graft-versus-host responses after intestinal transplantation. Study as a whole: Each transplant was multivisceral, liver-intestinal, or isolated intestinal. Once they had received anti-thymocyte globulin induction, all recipients took tacrolimus and steroids for around 3 years.

Regarding the study as a whole: Recipient marrow held GvH clones, some first seen in ileum or blood.

The TCR sequence derives from a human patient who was an organ donor for intestinal transplantation. Material: alloreactive CD4+ T cells from a mixed lymphocyte reaction culture, obtained before transplantation. As for subset: CFSE-low proliferating T cells sorted from roughly six-day pre-transplant mixed lymphocyte reaction (GvH or HvG direction).

The CDR3 loop reads CASSQAGGWNNEQFF. CDR3 DNA sequence: TGTGCCAGCAGCCAAGCGGGGGGCTGGAACAATGAGCAGTTCTTC. The chain uses TRBV11-2 and TRBJ2-1; 9 bases agree with TRBD2. The germline V gene has CDR1 SGHAT and CDR2 FQNNGV. The CDR3 runs to 15 residues. V shed 5 bases and J 5 bases; nucleotides not matched to a gene: 7.